A selection of T cell receptor beta chains follows, all from one sample in a study of blood T cell repertoires in COVID-19. Repertoires were generated with immunoSEQ multiplex PCR, while TCRdb's copy carries only in-frame clones and drops some. The sample carries 200,000 to 250,000 clones, 85% to 90% recorded once. The sample comprised peripheral blood. These TCRs come from a man younger than 45 with COVID-19, enrolled during active disease. Both conserved end residues are part of each CDR3. Each record gives: J gene, V gene, clone size, D gene, CDR3 DNA, CDR3 protein. A D gene is named only where the DNA matches it firmly. Where a row states a size, it is once, few, many or the class of an expanded clone; other rows omit it.

j_gene: TRBJ2-5; v_gene: TRBV2; abundance: once; d_gene: TRBD2; CDR3nt: TGTGCCAGCAGTGGCCTAGGGACTAGCCAAGAGACCCAGTACTTC; CDR3aa: CASSGLGTSQETQYF
j_gene: TRBJ2-1; v_gene: TRBV10-1; abundance: once; d_gene: -; CDR3nt: TGCGCCAGCATCACACCCTGGGGGCTAGATGCCTACAATGAGCAGTTCTTC; CDR3aa: CASITPWGLDAYNEQFF
j_gene: TRBJ2-2; v_gene: TRBV7-2; abundance: -; d_gene: TRBD2; CDR3nt: TGTGCCAGCAGCTTACCTAGCGGCGCGGAGCTGTTTTTT; CDR3aa: CASSLPSGAELFF
j_gene: TRBJ1-1; v_gene: TRBV3-1/TRBV3-2; abundance: -; d_gene: -; CDR3nt: TGTGCCAGCAGCCAAAATATCAACACTGAAGCTTTCTTT; CDR3aa: CASSQNINTEAFF
j_gene: TRBJ2-7; v_gene: TRBV5-1; abundance: -; d_gene: -; CDR3nt: TGCGCCAGCAGCTCGGGTGAGATCCCCTACGAGCAGTACTTC; CDR3aa: CASSSGEIPYEQYF
j_gene: TRBJ1-2; v_gene: TRBV14; abundance: once; d_gene: -; CDR3nt: TGTGCCAGCAGCCAAGGACAAGCTAACTATGGCTACACCTTC; CDR3aa: CASSQGQANYGYTF
j_gene: TRBJ1-2; v_gene: TRBV6-5; abundance: -; d_gene: -; CDR3nt: TGTGCCAGCAGTTACCTGGGCCTTTATGGCTACACCTTC; CDR3aa: CASSYLGLYGYTF
j_gene: TRBJ1-4; v_gene: TRBV6-5; abundance: -; d_gene: TRBD1; CDR3nt: TGTGCCACCCAGGGGACAGCTAATGAAAAACTGTTTTTT; CDR3aa: CATQGTANEKLFF
j_gene: TRBJ2-7; v_gene: TRBV7-6; abundance: -; d_gene: TRBD1; CDR3nt: TGTGCCAGCAGTCAAAACAGGGGCCACGAGCAGTACTTC; CDR3aa: CASSQNRGHEQYF
j_gene: TRBJ1-5; v_gene: TRBV18; abundance: -; d_gene: -; CDR3nt: TGTGCCAGCTCACCACCACAGGGAACACATAGCAATCAGCCCCAGCATTTT; CDR3aa: CASSPPQGTHSNQPQHF
j_gene: TRBJ1-6; v_gene: TRBV5-4; abundance: -; d_gene: TRBD1; CDR3nt: TGTGCCAGCAGCTTTGAGACAGGGTGGGGTTCACCCCTCCACTTT; CDR3aa: CASSFETGWGSPLHF
j_gene: TRBJ1-6; v_gene: TRBV30; abundance: -; d_gene: TRBD1; CDR3nt: TGTGCCTGGCGAGGACAGGGAAATTCACCCCTCCACTTT; CDR3aa: CAWRGQGNSPLHF
j_gene: TRBJ1-4; v_gene: TRBV5-1; abundance: -; d_gene: TRBD1; CDR3nt: TGCGCCAGCAGTCCGGGACAGGCGAATGAAAAACTGTTTTTT; CDR3aa: CASSPGQANEKLFF
j_gene: TRBJ2-7; v_gene: TRBV5-6; abundance: -; d_gene: TRBD2; CDR3nt: TGTGCCAGCAGCCCGCCTAGCGGGAGGGACGAGCAGTACTTC; CDR3aa: CASSPPSGRDEQYF
j_gene: TRBJ2-2; v_gene: TRBV19; abundance: -; d_gene: TRBD2; CDR3nt: TGTGCCAGTAGAACCCCTGGCCGTTCCGTGGGAGGGCCAATGCGCACCGGGGAGCTGTTTTTT; CDR3aa: CASRTPGRSVGGPMRTGELFF
j_gene: TRBJ1-5; v_gene: TRBV20-1; abundance: -; d_gene: TRBD1; CDR3nt: TGCAGTGCTAGTAGAACAGGGGTATATAGCAATCAGCCCCAGCATTTT; CDR3aa: CSASRTGVYSNQPQHF
j_gene: TRBJ2-3; v_gene: TRBV2; abundance: -; d_gene: -; CDR3nt: TGTGCCAGCAGTGAGTCCCCAAACACAGATACGCAGTATTTT; CDR3aa: CASSESPNTDTQYF
j_gene: TRBJ1-3; v_gene: TRBV7-2; abundance: -; d_gene: -; CDR3nt: TGTGCCAGCAGCTCCTCCCCAGGGATTGGCGGAAACACCATATATTTT; CDR3aa: CASSSSPGIGGNTIYF
j_gene: TRBJ2-2; v_gene: TRBV27; abundance: once; d_gene: -; CDR3nt: TGTGCCAGCAGTTTGGTTCGGGGGTTGACCGGGGAGCTGTTTTTT; CDR3aa: CASSLVRGLTGELFF
j_gene: TRBJ2-7; v_gene: TRBV5-1; abundance: -; d_gene: TRBD2; CDR3nt: TGCGCCAGCACTTTCTCGCTAGCGGGCAGCGGCGAGCAGTACTTC; CDR3aa: CASTFSLAGSGEQYF
j_gene: TRBJ2-7; v_gene: TRBV27; abundance: -; d_gene: TRBD1; CDR3nt: TGTGCCAGCAGTCCGGACAGGGGGAACGAGCAGTACTTC; CDR3aa: CASSPDRGNEQYF
j_gene: TRBJ1-4; v_gene: TRBV11-2; abundance: -; d_gene: -; CDR3nt: TGTGCCAGCGTAAAGAATGCGATATCGGAAAAACTGTTTTTT; CDR3aa: CASVKNAISEKLFF
j_gene: TRBJ2-7; v_gene: TRBV11-3; abundance: -; d_gene: TRBD1; CDR3nt: TGTGCCAGCAGCTCCGGGACAGGGGGCGACGAGCAGTACTTC; CDR3aa: CASSSGTGGDEQYF
j_gene: TRBJ2-5; v_gene: TRBV27; abundance: once; d_gene: -; CDR3nt: TGTGCCAGCAGTCCTGGGAGGGGCTCCACAGGGTCGTACCAAGAGACCCAGTACTTC; CDR3aa: CASSPGRGSTGSYQETQYF
j_gene: TRBJ1-1; v_gene: TRBV6-2/TRBV6-3; abundance: -; d_gene: -; CDR3nt: TGTGCCAGCAGTCGCCCAGGGGATAACACTGAAGCTTTCTTT; CDR3aa: CASSRPGDNTEAFF
j_gene: TRBJ2-2; v_gene: TRBV4-3; abundance: -; d_gene: TRBD2; CDR3nt: TGCGCCAGCAGCCACAGCCCCCTCGGGGGGGTTGACGGGGAGCTGTTTTTT; CDR3aa: CASSHSPLGGVDGELFF
j_gene: TRBJ2-2; v_gene: TRBV6-5; abundance: -; d_gene: -; CDR3nt: TGTGCCAGCAGTTACGGTCCCCAGGGGGAGCTGTTTTTT; CDR3aa: CASSYGPQGELFF
j_gene: TRBJ2-1; v_gene: TRBV29-1; abundance: -; d_gene: TRBD1; CDR3nt: TGCAGCGTTCCTCTGGACAGGGCCTACAATGAGCAGTTCTTC; CDR3aa: CSVPLDRAYNEQFF
j_gene: TRBJ2-5; v_gene: TRBV5-1; abundance: -; d_gene: TRBD1; CDR3nt: TGCGCCAGCAGTCGAACGACAGGGGTCAGGTCAGAGACCCAGTACTTC; CDR3aa: CASSRTTGVRSETQYF
j_gene: TRBJ2-5; v_gene: TRBV5-6; abundance: -; d_gene: -; CDR3nt: TGTGCCAGCAGCTCTTTCCGGGATGCCCAAGAGACCCAGTACTTC; CDR3aa: CASSSFRDAQETQYF
j_gene: TRBJ2-7; v_gene: TRBV6-5; abundance: -; d_gene: TRBD2; CDR3nt: TGTGCCAGCATTCGAACTAGCGGCTCCTACGAGCAGTACTTC; CDR3aa: CASIRTSGSYEQYF
j_gene: TRBJ2-7; v_gene: TRBV27; abundance: -; d_gene: -; CDR3nt: TGTGCCAGCAGTTTCGGGGCGGGATCCTACGAGCAGTACTTC; CDR3aa: CASSFGAGSYEQYF
j_gene: TRBJ2-7; v_gene: TRBV5-4; abundance: -; d_gene: TRBD1; CDR3nt: TGTGCCAGCAGCCGATCCCGACAGGGCGGCGAGCAGTACTTC; CDR3aa: CASSRSRQGGEQYF
j_gene: TRBJ1-1; v_gene: TRBV29-1; abundance: -; d_gene: -; CDR3nt: TGCAGCGTGGGAGGCAGGGGAGGGACTGAAGCTTTCTTT; CDR3aa: CSVGGRGGTEAFF
j_gene: TRBJ2-5; v_gene: TRBV4-3; abundance: -; d_gene: -; CDR3nt: TGCGCCAGCAGCCAAGTTCTACGGGGGACCCAGTACTTC; CDR3aa: CASSQVLRGTQYF
j_gene: TRBJ2-1; v_gene: TRBV4-1; abundance: -; d_gene: -; CDR3nt: TGCGCCAGCAGCCAAGATTTTGAAGCGTACAATGAGCAGTTCTTC; CDR3aa: CASSQDFEAYNEQFF
j_gene: TRBJ1-1; v_gene: TRBV5-6; abundance: once; d_gene: -; CDR3nt: TGTGCCAGCAGCAAAGACAGGAGGACTGAAGCTTTCTTT; CDR3aa: CASSKDRRTEAFF
j_gene: TRBJ2-1; v_gene: TRBV7-9; abundance: -; d_gene: -; CDR3nt: TGTGCCAGCAGCTCCGTCGAAAGCGGCAAAATCTACAATGAGCAGTTCTTC; CDR3aa: CASSSVESGKIYNEQFF
j_gene: TRBJ1-6; v_gene: TRBV5-4; abundance: -; d_gene: TRBD1; CDR3nt: TGTGCCAGCAGCCCGGGACAGGGAGGGGAATCACCCCTCCACTTT; CDR3aa: CASSPGQGGESPLHF
j_gene: TRBJ2-7; v_gene: TRBV19; abundance: once; d_gene: TRBD2; CDR3nt: TGTGCCAGTAGCCAGACTAGCGGGGGAACCTACGAGCAGTACTTC; CDR3aa: CASSQTSGGTYEQYF
j_gene: TRBJ2-7; v_gene: TRBV5-1; abundance: -; d_gene: TRBD1; CDR3nt: TGCGCCAGCAGCTTGGGCGGGACAGGGGGTTCCTACGAGCAGTACTTC; CDR3aa: CASSLGGTGGSYEQYF
j_gene: TRBJ2-1; v_gene: TRBV21-1; abundance: -; d_gene: -; CDR3nt: TGTGCCAGCAGAACACTGCGCGGGACAGGACCCTGGGATGAGCAGTTCTTC; CDR3aa: CASRTLRGTGPWDEQFF
j_gene: TRBJ2-7; v_gene: TRBV10-3; abundance: -; d_gene: TRBD2; CDR3nt: TGTGCCATCACCCCTAATAGCGGGGCCCCATACGAGCAGTACTTC; CDR3aa: CAITPNSGAPYEQYF
j_gene: TRBJ2-1; v_gene: TRBV27; abundance: -; d_gene: TRBD2; CDR3nt: TGTGCCAGCAGTAGCGGGGGGGCTTCGAACAATGAGCAGTTCTTC; CDR3aa: CASSSGGASNNEQFF